These 14 T cell receptor beta chains were sequenced from one sample in a study of Graves' ophthalmopathy and Graves' hyperthyroidism. The authors amplified TCR beta CDR3 regions, and they did so from RNA transcripts for repertoire sequencing. In the first round, RT-PCR was carried out with HTBI primers, and a multiplex PCR formed the second round. TCRdb ran MiXCR on the multiplex PCR reads and lists one entry per CDR3 protein. This sample has 260,000 or so distinct CDR3 sequences, with 45% to 55% found just once. The sequenced sample was peripheral blood. The receptor set was obtained from an adult man with Graves' ophthalmopathy.

The chain has TRBV20-1 and TRBJ1-1, with 7 bases lining up with TRBD1. CDR1 DFQATT and CDR2 SNEGSKA come from the germline V gene (reference sequence). V was pared by 6 bases and J by 3 bases, with 7 bases of the junction left unmatched. This CDR3 has 13 residues. CDR3 bases: TGCAGTGCCGTGACAGGGATTGACACTGAAGCTTTCTTT. This gives the protein CSAVTGIDTEAFF.

This clonotype occurred a few times. The chain combines TRBV5-1 with TRBJ2-7; D gene unclear. This CDR3 is 13 amino acids long. CDR1 and CDR2 from the germline V gene are SGHRS and YFSETQ. V lost 3 bases, J lost 3 bases, and 10 bases lay in between. CDR3 in DNA: TGCGCCAGCAGCTCAACCGATAACTACGAGCAGTACTTC. It translates to CASSSTDNYEQYF.

J is TRBJ1-2 and V is TRBV5-8; weak D call: TRBD1 (6 bases). The CDR3 has 13 amino acids. V dropped 2 bases and J dropped 6 bases, with 11 bases sitting between them. Germline-derived CDR1 and CDR2 are SGHTS and YDEGEE. CDR3 sequence reads: CASSFWGAHGYTF. CDR3 DNA sequence: TGTGCCAGCAGCTTCTGGGGGGCCCATGGCTACACCTTC.

The V call is TRBV15, the J call TRBJ1-1, with D uncertain. Per germline, CDR1 LNHNV and CDR2 YYDKDF (reference sequence). The CDR3 spans 13 residues. V was clipped by 0 bases and J by 2 bases, with 4 bases between them. CDR3 nucleotides: TGTGCCACCAGCAGAGATGGAAACACTGAAGCTTTCTTT. The encoded protein is CATSRDGNTEAFF.

The gene calls are TRBV20-1 and TRBJ1-1; the match to TRBD1 covers 8 bases. The CDR3 runs to 14 residues. The germline V gene encodes CDR1 DFQATT and CDR2 SNEGSKA (reference sequence). Trimming at V came to 5 bases and at J to 6 bases, leaving 11 bases not matched to a gene. The CDR3 is CSALPGGPESEAFF. The DNA for the CDR3 is TGCAGTGCTTTACCAGGGGGCCCGGAATCTGAAGCTTTCTTT.

The table lists this clonotype with a few counts. The rearrangement links TRBV19 to TRBJ2-7; the match to TRBD2 covers 8 bases. Trimming took 3 bases from V and 2 from J; bases not matched to a gene: 3. The CDR3 runs 14 residues. Germline values: CDR1 LNHDA, CDR2 SQIVND (reference sequence). This chain's CDR3 is CASSMTSVPYEQYF. The CDR3 nucleotides read TGTGCCAGTAGTATGACTAGCGTTCCCTACGAGCAGTACTTC.

J is TRBJ1-1 and V is TRBV20-1; TRBD1 matches 9 bases. This CDR3 spans 14 amino acids. V lost 0 bases, J lost 7 bases, and 6 bases stayed unmatched. Germline CDR1 and CDR2: DFQATT and SNEGSKA (reference sequence). CDR3 sequence reads: CSAREGQGLSEAFF. The CDR3 DNA reads as TGCAGTGCTAGAGAGGGACAGGGACTGAGTGAAGCTTTCTTT.

This clonotype was counted many times. The rearrangement links TRBV7-9 to TRBJ2-7, with 11 bases matching TRBD2. Germline trimming cut 5 bases from V and 4 bases from J; bases unmatched to any gene: 7. Germline-derived CDR1 and CDR2 are SEHNR and FQNEAQ (reference sequence). This CDR3 contains 15 residues. The CDR3 here is CASSTGLAALYEQYF. CDR3 in DNA: TGTGCCAGCAGCACGGGACTAGCGGCCTTGTACGAGCAGTACTTC.

V and J are TRBV12-3 or TRBV12-4 and TRBJ1-2, with D perhaps TRBD1 (6 bases). The CDR3 extends over 12 amino acids. Deletions cut 4 bases from V and 6 bases from J, with 9 bases between. The CDR3, as DNA: TGTGCCAGCAGTTACGCAGGGGATGGCTACACCTTC. Its translation is CASSYAGDGYTF.

The J gene is TRBJ1-3, the V gene TRBV5-5, with D tentatively TRBD1 (5 bases). Germline V gene data show CDR1 as SGHKS and CDR2 as YYEKEE (reference sequence). The ends were cut back, 2 bases at V and 3 bases at J, with 12 bases in the middle. This CDR3 comprises 15 residues. CDR3 nucleotide sequence: TGTGCCAGCAGCTTAGATGCGGGGCTTGGAAACACCATATATTTT. Its translation is CASSLDAGLGNTIYF. Full variable domain (missing parts from reference TRBV5-5 and TRBJ1-3): DAGVTQSPTHLIKTRGQQVTLRCSPISGHKSVSWYQQVLGQGPQFIFQYYEKEERGRGNFPDRFSARQFPNYSSELNVNALLLGDSALYLCASSLDAGLGNTIYFGEGSWLTVV.

This clonotype came up once. The chain links TRBV20-1 to TRBJ2-7; a possible D gene is TRBD1 (6 bases). The germline CDR1 and CDR2 sequences are DFQATT and SNEGSKA (reference sequence). V was clipped by 2 bases and J by 4 bases, with 15 bases between them. The CDR3 has 14 amino acids. The CDR3 loop is CSARYRDKLYEQYF. In nucleotides, the CDR3 is TGCAGTGCTAGATACCGGGACAAGCTATACGAGCAGTACTTC.

The rearrangement joins TRBV2 to TRBJ2-2, with TRBD2 as a possible D gene (5 bases). The V end lost 2 bases, the J end lost 3 bases, and 13 bases lay between the germline ends. The CDR3 is 16 residues long. Germline values: CDR1 SNHLY, CDR2 FYNNEI. The CDR3 sequence is CASSELLRRDTGELFF. The CDR3 bases are TGTGCCAGCAGTGAATTGTTACGGCGGGACACCGGGGAGCTGTTTTTT.

This clonotype was observed many times. V and J are TRBV29-1 and TRBJ2-7, with a weak D call TRBD2 (5 bases). Germline CDR1 and CDR2: SQVTM and ANQGSEA. Trimming removed 5 bases from V and 5 bases from J, with 13 bases in between. This CDR3 is 12 amino acids long. The CDR3 DNA follows: TGCAGCGTTCCCGGGAACGGGGACGAGCAGTACTTC. This codes for CSVPGNGDEQYF.

Many counts were recorded for this clonotype. The chain recombines TRBV5-8 with TRBJ1-1; no reliable D call. V was trimmed by 2 bases and J by 5 bases, leaving 13 bases between them. CDR1 is SGHTS and CDR2 is YDEGEE in the germline V gene. CDR3 size: 14 residues. The CDR3 bases are TGTGCCAGCAGCTTATACGCGGAAGGGACTGAAGCTTTCTTT. Translating it yields CASSLYAEGTEAFF. Variable domain in full (rest from reference TRBV5-8 and TRBJ1-1): EAGVTQSPTHLIKTRGQQATLRCSPISGHTSVYWYQQALGLGLQFLLWYDEGEERNRGNFPPRFSGRQFPNYSSELNVNALELEDSALYLCASSLYAEGTEAFFGQGTRLTVV.